The clone carrying this T cell receptor beta chain was seen a single time. Its target is not known. These data originate in a study of cytomegalovirus exposure and HLA in healthy donors. Turning to the study itself: The same platform as the approximately 660 first-cohort repertoires was used for the 100 to 150 validation repertoires, a later analysis reported. Whole-study results and caveats: Usually a TCR sequence was rare, but some public TCRs were found in many donors. Using the classifier, cytomegalovirus status was reportedly diagnosed with high specificity and sensitivity. Researchers counted about 150 TCR beta chains as cytomegalovirus-associated.

The protocol was immunoSEQ multiplex PCR, while the TCRdb copy is restricted to in-frame clones and leaves out a portion. This table holds 250,000 or so clones, nearly 90% found once. CDR1 is MDHEN, CDR2 SYDVKM, per germline. Trimming took off 5 bases at V and 3 bases at J, with 14 bases between the two ends. The CDR3 runs to 15 residues. Sequencing input: PBMCs. The receptor was derived from a woman aged 18-30 years in good health and CMV-seronegative. The chain carries TRBV28 and TRBJ2-1, with D hard to call. The CDR3 region is CASSLQRGSYNEQFF. In nucleotides, the CDR3 is TGTGCCAGCAGTCTACAACGAGGCAGCTACAATGAGCAGTTCTTC. The entire variable domain, with the rest obtained from reference TRBV28 and TRBJ2-1, is as follows: DVKVTQSSRYLVKRTGEKVFLECVQDMDHENMFWYRQDPGLGLRLIYFSYDVKMKEKGDIPEGYSVSREKKERFSLILESASTNQTSMYLCASSLQRGSYNEQFFGPGTRLTVL.